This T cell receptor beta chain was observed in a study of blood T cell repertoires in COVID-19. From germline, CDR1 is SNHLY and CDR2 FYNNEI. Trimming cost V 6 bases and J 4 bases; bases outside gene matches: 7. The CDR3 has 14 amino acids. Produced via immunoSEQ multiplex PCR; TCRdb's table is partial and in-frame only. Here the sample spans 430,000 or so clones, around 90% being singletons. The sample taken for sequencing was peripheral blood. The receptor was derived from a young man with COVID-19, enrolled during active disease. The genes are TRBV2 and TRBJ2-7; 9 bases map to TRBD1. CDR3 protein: CASRVQGALYEQYF. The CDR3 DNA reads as TGTGCCAGCAGGGTACAGGGGGCATTGTACGAGCAGTACTTC.